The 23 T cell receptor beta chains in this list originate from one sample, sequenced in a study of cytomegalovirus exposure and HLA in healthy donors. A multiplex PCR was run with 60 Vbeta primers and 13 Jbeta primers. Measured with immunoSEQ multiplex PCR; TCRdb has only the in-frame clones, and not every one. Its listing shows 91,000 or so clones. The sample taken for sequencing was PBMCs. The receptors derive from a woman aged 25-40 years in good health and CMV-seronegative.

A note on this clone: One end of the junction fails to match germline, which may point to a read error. This CDR3 reads CASSMVGVGEQETQYF. CDR3 in DNA: TGTGCTAGCAGCATGGTAGGGGTTGGTGAACAAGAGACCCAGTACTTC. The chain joins TRBV7-7 to TRBJ2-5; maybe TRBD1 (5 bases). This CDR3 has 16 residues. Germline CDR1 SSHAT, CDR2 FNYEAQ (reference sequence).

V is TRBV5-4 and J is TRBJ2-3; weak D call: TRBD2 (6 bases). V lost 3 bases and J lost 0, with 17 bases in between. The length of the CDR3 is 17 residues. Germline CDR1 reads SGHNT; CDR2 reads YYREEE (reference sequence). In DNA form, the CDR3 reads TGTGCCAGCAGCTCTCCGGGACTGGACCCTAGCACAGATACGCAGTATTTT. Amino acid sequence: CASSSPGLDPSTDTQYF.

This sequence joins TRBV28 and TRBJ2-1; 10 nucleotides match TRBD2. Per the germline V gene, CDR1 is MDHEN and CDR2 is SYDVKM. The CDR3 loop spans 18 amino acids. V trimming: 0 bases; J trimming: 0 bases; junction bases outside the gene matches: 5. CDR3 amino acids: CASSLWTSGSSSYNEQFF. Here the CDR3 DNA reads TGTGCCAGCAGTTTATGGACTAGCGGGTCGAGCTCCTACAATGAGCAGTTCTTC.

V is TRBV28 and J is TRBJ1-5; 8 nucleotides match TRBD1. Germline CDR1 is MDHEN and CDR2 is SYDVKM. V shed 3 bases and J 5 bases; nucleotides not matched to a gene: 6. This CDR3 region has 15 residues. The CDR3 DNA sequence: TGTGCCAGCAGTTTCCCAGGGGGCTACGATCAGCCCCAGCATTTT. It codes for CASSFPGGYDQPQHF.

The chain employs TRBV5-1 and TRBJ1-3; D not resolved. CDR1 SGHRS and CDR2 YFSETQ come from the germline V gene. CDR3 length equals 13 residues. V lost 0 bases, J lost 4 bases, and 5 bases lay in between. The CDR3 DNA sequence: TGCGCCAGCAGCTTGGGAGCGGGAAACACCATATATTTT. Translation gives CASSLGAGNTIYF.

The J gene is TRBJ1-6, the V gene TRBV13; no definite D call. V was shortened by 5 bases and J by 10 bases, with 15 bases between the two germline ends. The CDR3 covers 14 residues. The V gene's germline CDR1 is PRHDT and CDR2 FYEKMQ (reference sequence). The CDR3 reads CASSRWERGSPLHF. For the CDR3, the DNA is TGTGCCAGCAGCCGTTGGGAGCGCGGCTCACCCCTCCACTTT.

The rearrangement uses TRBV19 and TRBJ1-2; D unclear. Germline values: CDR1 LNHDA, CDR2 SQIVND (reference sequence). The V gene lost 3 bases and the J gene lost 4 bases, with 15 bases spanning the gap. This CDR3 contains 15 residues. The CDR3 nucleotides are TGTGCCAGTAGTATCGGACTGGGATTCGGCTATGGCTACACCTTC. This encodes CASSIGLGFGYGYTF.

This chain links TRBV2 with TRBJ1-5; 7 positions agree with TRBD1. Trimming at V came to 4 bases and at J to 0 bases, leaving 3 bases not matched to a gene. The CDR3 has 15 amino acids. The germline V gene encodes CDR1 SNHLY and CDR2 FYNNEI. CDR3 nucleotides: TGTGCCAGCAGTGGCAGGGGGTATAGCAATCAGCCCCAGCATTTT. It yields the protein CASSGRGYSNQPQHF.

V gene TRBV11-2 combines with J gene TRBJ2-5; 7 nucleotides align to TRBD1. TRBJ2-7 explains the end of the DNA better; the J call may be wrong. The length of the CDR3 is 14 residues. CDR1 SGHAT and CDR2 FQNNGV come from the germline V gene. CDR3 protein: CASSPTSGQDEQYF. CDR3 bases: TGTGCCAGCAGCCCCACCTCCGGACAGGACGAGCAGTACTTC.

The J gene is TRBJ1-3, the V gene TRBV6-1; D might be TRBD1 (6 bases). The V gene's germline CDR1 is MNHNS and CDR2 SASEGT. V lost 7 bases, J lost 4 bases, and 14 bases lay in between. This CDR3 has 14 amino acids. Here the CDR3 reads CASTMDSRGNTIYF. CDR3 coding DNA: TGTGCCAGCACCATGGACAGCCGGGGAAACACCATATATTTT.

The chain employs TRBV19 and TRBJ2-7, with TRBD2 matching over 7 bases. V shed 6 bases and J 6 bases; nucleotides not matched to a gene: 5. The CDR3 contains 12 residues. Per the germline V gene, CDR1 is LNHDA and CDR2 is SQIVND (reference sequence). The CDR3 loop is CASSAWGGEQYF. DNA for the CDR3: TGTGCCAGTAGCGCGTGGGGGGGCGAGCAGTACTTC.

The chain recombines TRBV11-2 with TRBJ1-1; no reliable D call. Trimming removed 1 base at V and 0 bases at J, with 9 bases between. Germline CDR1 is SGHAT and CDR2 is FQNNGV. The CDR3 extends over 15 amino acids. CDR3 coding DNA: TGTGCCAGCAGCTTAGGAAGCCATATGAACACTGAAGCTTTCTTT. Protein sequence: CASSLGSHMNTEAFF.

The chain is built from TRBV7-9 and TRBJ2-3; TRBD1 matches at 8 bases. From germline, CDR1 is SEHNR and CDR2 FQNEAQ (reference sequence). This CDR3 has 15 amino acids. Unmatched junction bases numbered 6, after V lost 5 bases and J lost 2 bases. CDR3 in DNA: TGTGCCAGCAGCCTGGGGGACAGGACCACAGATACGCAGTATTTT. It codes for CASSLGDRTTDTQYF. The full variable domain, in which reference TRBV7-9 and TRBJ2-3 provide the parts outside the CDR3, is DTGVSQNPRHKITKRGQNVTFRCDPISEHNRLYWYRQTLGQGPEFLTYFQNEAQLEKSRLLSDRFSAERPKGSFSTLEIQRTEQGDSAMYLCASSLGDRTTDTQYFGPGTRLTVL.

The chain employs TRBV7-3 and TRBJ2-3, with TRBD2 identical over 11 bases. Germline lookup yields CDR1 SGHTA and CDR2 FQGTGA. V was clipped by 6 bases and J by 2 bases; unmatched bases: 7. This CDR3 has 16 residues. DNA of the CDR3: TGTGCCAGCAGTCTGCTAGCGGGGGGAAACACAGATACGCAGTATTTT. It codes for CASSLLAGGNTDTQYF. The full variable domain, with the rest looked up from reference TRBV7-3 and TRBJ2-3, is GAGVSQTPSNKVTEKGKYVELRCDPISGHTALYWYRQSLGQGPEFLIYFQGTGAADDSGLPNDRFFAVRPEGSVSTLKIQRTERGDSAVYLCASSLLAGGNTDTQYFGPGTRLTVL.

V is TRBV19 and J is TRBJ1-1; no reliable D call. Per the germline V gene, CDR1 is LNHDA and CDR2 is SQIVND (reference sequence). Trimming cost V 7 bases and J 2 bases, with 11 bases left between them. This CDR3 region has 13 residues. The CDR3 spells CASIPTANTEAFF. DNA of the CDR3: TGTGCCAGTATCCCGACTGCAAACACTGAAGCTTTCTTT.

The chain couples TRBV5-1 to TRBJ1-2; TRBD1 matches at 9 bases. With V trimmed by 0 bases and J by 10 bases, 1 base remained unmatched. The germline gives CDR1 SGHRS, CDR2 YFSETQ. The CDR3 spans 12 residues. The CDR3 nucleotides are TGCGCCAGCAGCTTGGACAGGGGGCCCTACACCTTC. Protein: CASSLDRGPYTF.

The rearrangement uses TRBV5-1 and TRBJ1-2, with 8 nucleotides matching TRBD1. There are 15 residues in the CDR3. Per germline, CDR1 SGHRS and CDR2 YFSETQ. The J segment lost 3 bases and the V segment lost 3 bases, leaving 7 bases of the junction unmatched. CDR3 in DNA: TGCGCCAGCAGCTCGGGGAGGACAGGGCACTATGGCTACACCTTC. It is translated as CASSSGRTGHYGYTF.

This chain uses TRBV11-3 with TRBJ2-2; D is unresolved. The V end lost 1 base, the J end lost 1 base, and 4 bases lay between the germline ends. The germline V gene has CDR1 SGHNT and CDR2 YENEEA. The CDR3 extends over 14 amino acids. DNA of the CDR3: TGTGCCAGCAGCTTAGGACTGAACACCGGGGAGCTGTTTTTT. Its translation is CASSLGLNTGELFF.

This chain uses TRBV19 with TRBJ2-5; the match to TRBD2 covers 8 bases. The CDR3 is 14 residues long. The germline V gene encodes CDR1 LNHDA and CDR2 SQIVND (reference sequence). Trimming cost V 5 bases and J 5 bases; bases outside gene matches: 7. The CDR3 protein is CASSSLAGSETQYF. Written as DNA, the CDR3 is TGTGCCAGTAGTTCTTTAGCGGGGAGTGAGACCCAGTACTTC.

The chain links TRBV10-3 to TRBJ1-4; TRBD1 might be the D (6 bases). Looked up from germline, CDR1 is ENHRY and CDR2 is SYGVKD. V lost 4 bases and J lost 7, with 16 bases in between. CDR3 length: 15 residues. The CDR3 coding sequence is TGTGCCATCAGTGCGAGGGGGGGGTCAGGTGAAAAACTGTTTTTT. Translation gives CAISARGGSGEKLFF.

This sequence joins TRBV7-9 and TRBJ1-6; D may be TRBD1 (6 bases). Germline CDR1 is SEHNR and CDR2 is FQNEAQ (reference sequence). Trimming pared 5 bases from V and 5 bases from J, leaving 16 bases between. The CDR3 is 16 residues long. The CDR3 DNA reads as TGTGCCAGCAGCCTTTCACAGGGAATTAATAATTCACCCCTCCACTTT. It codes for CASSLSQGINNSPLHF.

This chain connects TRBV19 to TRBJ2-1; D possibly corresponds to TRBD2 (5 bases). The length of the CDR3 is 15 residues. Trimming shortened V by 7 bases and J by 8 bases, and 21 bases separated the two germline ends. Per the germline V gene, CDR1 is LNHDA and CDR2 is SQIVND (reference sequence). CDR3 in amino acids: CASNEGKDPGDEQFF. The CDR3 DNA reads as TGTGCCAGTAACGAGGGAAAGGACCCCGGGGATGAGCAGTTCTTC.

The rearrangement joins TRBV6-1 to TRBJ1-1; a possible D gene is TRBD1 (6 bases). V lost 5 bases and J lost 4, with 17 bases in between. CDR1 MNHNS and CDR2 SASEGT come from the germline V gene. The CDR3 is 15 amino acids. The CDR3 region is CASSHPQGGGTEAFF. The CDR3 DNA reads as TGTGCCAGCAGTCACCCCCAAGGGGGGGGCACTGAAGCTTTCTTT.